Below are 30 T cell receptor beta chains sequenced from a single sample in a study of Tregs in tolerant kidney transplant recipients. These TCRs' antigens remain unknown. Measured with immunoSEQ multiplex PCR; TCRdb has only the in-frame clones, and not every one. The repertoire holds 35,000 to 50,000 clones, with over 95% as singletons. Sequenced: Tregs from blood cultured with allogeneic cells. The receptors come from a human donor in good health.

The chain carries TRBV10-1 and TRBJ2-1; maybe TRBD2 (5 bases). This CDR3 has 18 amino acids. Germline CDR1 WNHNN, CDR2 SYGVQD (reference sequence). V was clipped by 0 bases and J by 2 bases, with 17 bases between them. The CDR3 nucleotides are TGCGCCAGCAGTGAGTCGACTCCTGAGAGCGGCGCCTACAATGAGCAGTTCTTC. The encoded protein is CASSESTPESGAYNEQFF.

The chain couples TRBV7-9 to TRBJ2-1; D might be TRBD1 or TRBD2, each matching 5 bases. CDR1 is SEHNR and CDR2 is FQNEAQ in the germline V gene (reference sequence). The CDR3 totals 15 residues. V dropped 6 bases and J dropped 1 base, with 13 bases sitting between them. The CDR3 region is CASSRGRTSYNEQFF. The CDR3 nucleotides read TGTGCCAGCAGTCGGGGACGGACGTCCTACAATGAGCAGTTCTTC.

The rearrangement joins TRBV6-1 to TRBJ2-1; 7 bases map to TRBD1. Trimming removed 6 bases from V and 3 bases from J; junction bases left unmatched: 8. This CDR3 region has 15 residues. Germline CDR1 is MNHNS and CDR2 is SASEGT. CDR3 in amino acids: CASRGTGAGYNEQFF. In DNA form, the CDR3 reads TGTGCCAGCAGGGGTACAGGGGCGGGCTACAATGAGCAGTTCTTC.

The chain joins TRBV6-1 to TRBJ1-3; possible D gene TRBD1, 6 bases. V lost 5 bases and J 2 bases, leaving 13 bases between the germline ends. There are 15 residues in the CDR3. In germline, CDR1 is MNHNS, CDR2 SASEGT. The chain's CDR3 is CASSRGRLPGNTIYF. The CDR3 DNA is TGTGCCAGCAGTAGGGGGAGACTGCCTGGAAACACCATATATTTT.

The J gene is TRBJ1-1, the V gene TRBV19; no reliable D call. V gave up 6 bases and J gave up 5 bases, with 22 bases separating them. CDR1 LNHDA and CDR2 SQIVND come from the germline V gene (reference sequence). CDR3 length: 16 amino acids. This chain's CDR3 is CASRRHSRVPGTEAFF. DNA of the CDR3: TGTGCCAGTAGACGACATAGTCGGGTGCCGGGAACTGAAGCTTTCTTT.

This clone occurred a few times. The V gene is TRBV2, the J gene TRBJ1-3; 7 nucleotides line up with TRBD1. This CDR3 has 13 amino acids. Germline V lookup: CDR1 SNHLY, CDR2 FYNNEI. The V and J ends lost 6 bases and 2 bases, in that order; junction bases with no gene match: 1. The CDR3 loop reads CASRGQAGNTIYF. In DNA form, the CDR3 reads TGTGCCAGCAGAGGACAGGCTGGAAACACCATATATTTT.

The genes are TRBV15 and TRBJ1-4, with D possibly being TRBD1 (5 bases). V was pared by 1 base and J by 7 bases, with 13 bases between. Germline-derived CDR1 and CDR2 are LNHNV and YYDKDF (reference sequence). This CDR3 has 15 residues. The CDR3 loop is CATSRGTGAGEKLFF. The CDR3 DNA is TGTGCCACCAGCAGAGGAACAGGTGCTGGTGAAAAACTGTTTTTT.

The V gene is TRBV18, the J gene TRBJ2-4; a weak D match, TRBD2 (6 bases). Trimming removed 3 bases at V and 9 bases at J, with 12 bases between. The CDR3 loop spans 13 amino acids. Germline V gene sequence: CDR1 KGHSH, CDR2 LQKENI. CDR3 coding DNA: TGTGCCAGCTCACCGGGACTCGAGGGCATTCAGTACTTC. Its translation is CASSPGLEGIQYF.

V and J are TRBV18 and TRBJ2-4, with a tentative D call TRBD2 (5 bases). The CDR3 totals 16 residues. With 2 bases removed from V and 2 bases from J, the gap between germline ends came to 13 bases. Germline loops: CDR1 KGHSH, CDR2 LQKENI. In DNA form, the CDR3 reads TGTGCCAGCTCACCATACAGCGAGGGAACCAAAAACATTCAGTACTTC. Translating gives CASSPYSEGTKNIQYF.

The gene calls are TRBV2 and TRBJ2-7; 12 bases are a match to TRBD2. This CDR3 has 16 residues. After removal of 4 bases from V and 1 base from J, the junction contained 5 bases not matched to a gene. The germline V gene encodes CDR1 SNHLY and CDR2 FYNNEI. The CDR3 DNA follows: TGTGCCAGCAGTGTGGGGGGACTAGCGGGTTCCTACGAGCAGTACTTC. As protein: CASSVGGLAGSYEQYF.

The chain employs TRBV4-1 and TRBJ2-5; 8 bases fit TRBD2. The CDR3 sequence is 17 residues long. CDR1 and CDR2 (germline): MGHRA, YSYEKL. Trimming removed 4 bases from V and 4 bases from J; junction bases left unmatched: 14. The CDR3 DNA reads TGCGCCAGCAGCCGGGCGACGGGACTAGAGGGCGGAGAGACCCAGTACTTC. Amino acid sequence: CASSRATGLEGGETQYF.

The chain employs TRBV5-4 and TRBJ1-1, with D unclear. The germline gives CDR1 SGHNT, CDR2 YYREEE (reference sequence). CDR3 size: 13 residues. V was pared by 0 bases and J by 0 bases, with 3 bases between. The CDR3 here is CASSLEMNTEAFF. The CDR3, as DNA: TGTGCCAGCAGCTTGGAGATGAACACTGAAGCTTTCTTT.

The CDR3 region is CASPPSIPPQETQYF. CDR3 DNA sequence: TGTGCCAGCCCGCCTAGTATCCCCCCGCAAGAGACCCAGTACTTC. This sequence joins TRBV6-5 and TRBJ2-5; no definite D call. With 8 bases removed from V and 2 bases from J, the gap between germline ends came to 18 bases. CDR1 and CDR2 (germline): MNHEY, SVGAGI. This CDR3 spans 15 amino acids.

This clone was observed a single time. This rearrangement joins TRBV5-8 to TRBJ2-1, with TRBD1 identical over 9 bases. The CDR3 is 17 residues long. The V and J ends lost 0 bases and 6 bases, in that order; junction bases with no gene match: 10. Germline V gene data show CDR1 as SGHTS and CDR2 as YDEGEE. The chain's CDR3 is CASSLAWGDRDSNEQFF. In DNA, the CDR3 is TGTGCCAGCAGCTTGGCCTGGGGGGACAGGGATAGCAATGAGCAGTTCTTC.

The chain links TRBV2 to TRBJ1-2, with a tentative D call TRBD1 (6 bases). The CDR3 totals 14 residues. Trimming cost V 8 bases and J 5 bases, with 18 bases left between them. Germline V gene data show CDR1 as SNHLY and CDR2 as FYNNEI. The CDR3 region has the DNA TGTGCCAGCCGGACAGTCCCCTTAGGTTATGGCTACACCTTC. It specifies CASRTVPLGYGYTF.

V is TRBV9 and J is TRBJ1-1; the match to TRBD1 covers 9 bases. In germline, CDR1 is SGDLS, CDR2 YYNGEE. Germline trimming cut 0 bases from V and 10 bases from J; bases unmatched to any gene: 10. The length of the CDR3 is 15 residues. The chain's CDR3 is CASSVEGTGPPGAFF. The CDR3 DNA reads as TGTGCCAGCAGCGTAGAGGGGACAGGGCCGCCTGGAGCTTTCTTT.

This CDR3 reads CASSTFSGGGYYGYTF. CDR3 coding DNA: TGTGCCAGTAGTACCTTCTCAGGGGGCGGATACTATGGCTACACCTTC. V gene TRBV19 combines with J gene TRBJ1-2; the match to TRBD1 covers 8 bases. CDR1 is LNHDA and CDR2 is SQIVND in the germline V gene (reference sequence). V lost 4 bases and J lost 3; bases outside the gene matches: 10. The CDR3 covers 16 residues.

This sequence joins TRBV27 and TRBJ1-2, with D perhaps TRBD1 (6 bases). Trimming stripped 3 bases from V and 7 bases from J, with 12 bases between. Germline CDR1 and CDR2: MNHEY and SMNVEV (reference sequence). The CDR3 has 13 residues. CDR3 nucleotides: TGTGCCAGCAGTTTTATGAGGGGGACTGGCTACACCTTC. It codes for CASSFMRGTGYTF.

The chain carries TRBV7-8 and TRBJ2-1; TRBD1 might be the D (6 bases). Germline V gives CDR1 SGHVS, CDR2 FQNEAQ. The CDR3 covers 15 residues. The ends were cut back, 3 bases at V and 4 bases at J, with 13 bases in the middle. This CDR3 reads CASSLTTGSYNEQFF. In DNA, the CDR3 is TGTGCCAGCAGCTTGACGACAGGATCATACAATGAGCAGTTCTTC.

The chain recombines TRBV30 with TRBJ2-7; 7 nucleotides align to TRBD1. The CDR3 contains 16 residues. CDR1 and CDR2 (germline): GTSNPN, SVGIG (reference sequence). After removal of 4 bases from V and 0 bases from J, the junction contained 12 bases not matched to a gene. Here the CDR3 DNA reads TGTGCCTGGAAGAACCCGGACAGGTTGGCCTCCTACGAGCAGTACTTC. Amino acids: CAWKNPDRLASYEQYF.

The rearrangement joins TRBV27 to TRBJ2-7; the D gene is possibly TRBD2 (6 bases). CDR1 and CDR2 (germline): MNHEY, SMNVEV (reference sequence). The CDR3 sequence is 15 residues long. V was cut by 4 bases and J by 3 bases, with 16 bases left in between. The CDR3 DNA reads as TGTGCCAGCAGTTCCCTCGGAGGGGCCGTCTACGAGCAGTACTTC. Amino acids: CASSSLGGAVYEQYF.

CDR3: CASTSGGPGETQYF. CDR3 coding DNA: TGCGCCAGCACGTCGGGAGGGCCTGGCGAGACCCAGTACTTC. This chain uses TRBV5-1 with TRBJ2-5, with 8 nucleotides matching TRBD2. Germline loops: CDR1 SGHRS, CDR2 YFSETQ. The CDR3 covers 14 residues. V dropped 6 bases and J dropped 5; count of bases not matched to a gene: 9.

The V call is TRBV9, the J call TRBJ1-2; 8 bases line up with TRBD1. Germline V CDR1 and CDR2: SGDLS, YYNGEE. The CDR3 is made up of 16 amino acids. Trimming removed 0 bases from V and 8 bases from J; junction bases left unmatched: 12. CDR3 residues: CASSVGQGTVFGGYTF. In DNA form, the CDR3 reads TGTGCCAGCAGCGTAGGACAGGGGACGGTGTTTGGCGGCTACACCTTC.

The chain links TRBV21-1 to TRBJ2-7; TRBD1, the table's D call, was not compared with the DNA. TRBV21-1 is assigned pseudogene status. The length of the CDR3 is 18 residues. CDR3 loop: CASSYSGTGGVGSYEQYF. CDR3 bases: TGTGCCAGCTCTTACTCCGGGACAGGCGGTGTTGGTTCCTACGAGCAGTACTTC.

The V and J genes are TRBV5-1 and TRBJ2-3; the D call may be TRBD1 or TRBD2 (5 bases each). Germline V gene data show CDR1 as SGHRS and CDR2 as YFSETQ. V lost 0 bases and J lost 2, with 19 bases in between. This CDR3 region has 18 residues. The CDR3 sequence is CASSLAPGWGSATDTQYF. Here the CDR3 DNA reads TGCGCCAGCAGCTTGGCCCCGGGATGGGGGTCCGCCACAGATACGCAGTATTTT. Together with reference TRBV5-1 and TRBJ2-3, the CDR3 gives the full variable domain: KAGVTQTPRYLIKTRGQQVTLSCSPISGHRSVSWYQQTPGQGLQFLFEYFSETQRNKGNFPGRFSGRQFSNSRSEMNVSTLELGDSALYLCASSLAPGWGSATDTQYFGPGTRLTVL.

This rearrangement joins TRBV6-5 to TRBJ1-2; no reliable D call. The length of the CDR3 is 14 residues. Germline loops: CDR1 MNHEY, CDR2 SVGAGI. Trimming left V 5 bases short and J 2 bases short, with 12 bases between. The CDR3, as DNA: TGTGCCAGCAGTACCACCGCGGGGAACTATGGCTACACCTTC. Its translation is CASSTTAGNYGYTF.

The chain carries TRBV7-9 and TRBJ2-5; D unclear. Germline lookup yields CDR1 SEHNR and CDR2 FQNEAQ (reference sequence). This CDR3 is 14 amino acids long. The V end lost 3 bases, the J end lost 0 bases, and 8 bases lay between the germline ends. The CDR3 DNA follows: TGTGCCAGCAGCTTGTGGCAGAACCAAGAGACCCAGTACTTC. Translating gives CASSLWQNQETQYF.

For the CDR3, the DNA is TGTGCCAGCACTAGCGGGGGTTCCTACGAGCAGTACTTC. This codes for CASTSGGSYEQYF. This rearrangement joins TRBV27 to TRBJ2-7; 10 bases agree with TRBD2. Germline assignment: CDR1 MNHEY and CDR2 SMNVEV (reference sequence). The CDR3 extends over 13 amino acids. The junction had 1 base not matched to a gene; V was cut back by 7 bases and J by 1 base.

V is TRBV10-3 and J is TRBJ1-6; no definite D call. The length of the CDR3 is 17 residues. Germline CDR1 is ENHRY and CDR2 is SYGVKD. V was shortened by 10 bases and J by 0 bases, with 19 bases between the two germline ends. As DNA, the CDR3 is TGTGCCACGGCATCCCCATCCCGGAGCTCCTATAATTCACCCCTCCACTTT. It codes for CATASPSRSSYNSPLHF.

The gene calls are TRBV11-2 and TRBJ2-1, with 7 bases fitting TRBD2. From germline, CDR1 is SGHAT and CDR2 FQNNGV. V was pared by 5 bases and J by 4 bases, with 11 bases of the junction left unmatched. The CDR3 totals 16 residues. CDR3 region: CASSDLRAGDYNEQFF. The CDR3, as DNA: TGTGCCAGCAGCGATCTCCGGGCGGGGGATTACAATGAGCAGTTCTTC.